This T cell receptor (beta chain) comes out of a study of tumor-infiltrating lymphocytes in primary liver carcinoma. Study-level background: Tumor stage was T1-T3 N0M0, and tumor size was about 4 to 10 cm across.

Unsorted bulk tissue of about 20-31 mg yielded co-extracted RNA and DNA. Making TCR beta cDNA involved around 540 ng total RNA and a constant-region primer. Sequencing libraries for TCR beta derived from three nested multiplex PCR rounds that used slightly modified ARM-PCR. It was with TRBV1-TRBV30 forward primers and a C-beta reverse primer that the first two PCR rounds were run, at 10 cycles each. TCRdb fed the multiplex PCR reads into MiXCR, producing one record per CDR3 protein. The sample yields 100,000 to 150,000 distinct CDR3 sequences, under 65% seen once. V shed 4 bases and J shed 6 bases, with 8 bases lying between them. Germline lookup yields CDR1 LGHNT and CDR2 FRNRAP. This CDR3 region has 12 residues. Whole-study results and caveats: Significantly greater top-250-clone fractions characterized tumors relative to blood (p = 0.039).

This clonotype was seen repeatedly, ten times or more. No antigen is known for it. Sequenced input: liver tumor tissue from sampling region 3. Regarding subset: tumor region T3, left-lateral pole. The TCR sequence derives from an older woman with primary liver carcinoma and hepatitis B virus infection. V usage is TRBV12-5 and J usage is TRBJ2-3, with D tentatively TRBD2 (6 bases). CDR3 sequence reads: CASGSGVDTQYF. CDR3 sequence (DNA): TGTGCTAGTGGTTCGGGAGTCGATACGCAGTATTTT.